This record covers a single T cell receptor beta chain. Repertoires were generated with immunoSEQ multiplex PCR, while TCRdb's copy carries only in-frame clones and drops some. The data show about 290,000 clones, with approximately 86% seen just once and approximately 4.1% held by the top ten. This specimen belongs to a study of blood T cell repertoires in COVID-19. The CDR3 is 16 residues long. Trimming removed 6 bases from V and 6 bases from J; junction bases left unmatched: 14. Germline values: CDR1 LGHDT, CDR2 YNNKEL (reference sequence). The rearrangement uses TRBV3-1 (or the pseudogene TRBV3-2) and TRBJ2-1; 7 bases match TRBD1. The receptor comes from a woman aged 50 to 60 with active or convalescent COVID-19. Sequenced material: peripheral blood. In DNA form, the CDR3 reads TGTGCCAGCAGTCGGGGTGGTACAGGGGTAGTCAATGAGCAGTTCTTC. It specifies CASSRGGTGVVNEQFF.